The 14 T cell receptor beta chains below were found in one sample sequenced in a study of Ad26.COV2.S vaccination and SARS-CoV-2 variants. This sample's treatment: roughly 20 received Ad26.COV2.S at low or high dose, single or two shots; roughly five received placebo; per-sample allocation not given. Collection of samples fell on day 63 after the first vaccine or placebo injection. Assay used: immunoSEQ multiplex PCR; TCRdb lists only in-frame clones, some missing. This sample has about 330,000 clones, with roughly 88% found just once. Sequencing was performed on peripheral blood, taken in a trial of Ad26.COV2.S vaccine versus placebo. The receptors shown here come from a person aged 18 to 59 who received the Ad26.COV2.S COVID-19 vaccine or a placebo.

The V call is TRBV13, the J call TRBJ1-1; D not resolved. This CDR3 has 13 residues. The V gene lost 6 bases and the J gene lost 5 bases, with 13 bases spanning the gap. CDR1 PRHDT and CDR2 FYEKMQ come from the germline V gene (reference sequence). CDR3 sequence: CASSRSPETEAFF. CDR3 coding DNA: TGTGCCAGCAGTCGATCCCCGGAGACTGAAGCTTTCTTT.

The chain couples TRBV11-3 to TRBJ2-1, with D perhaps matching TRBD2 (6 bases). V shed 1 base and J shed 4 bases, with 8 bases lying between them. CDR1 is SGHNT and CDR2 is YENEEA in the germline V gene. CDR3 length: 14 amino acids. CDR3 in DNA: TGTGCCAGCAGCTTAGCGGGGGAGTACAATGAGCAGTTCTTC. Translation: CASSLAGEYNEQFF. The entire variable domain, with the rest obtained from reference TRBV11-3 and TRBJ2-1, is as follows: EAGVVQSPRYKIIEKKQPVAFWCNPISGHNTLYWYLQNLGQGPELLIRYENEEAVDDSQLPKDRFSAERLKGVDSTLKIQPAELGDSAVYLCASSLAGEYNEQFFGPGTRLTVL.

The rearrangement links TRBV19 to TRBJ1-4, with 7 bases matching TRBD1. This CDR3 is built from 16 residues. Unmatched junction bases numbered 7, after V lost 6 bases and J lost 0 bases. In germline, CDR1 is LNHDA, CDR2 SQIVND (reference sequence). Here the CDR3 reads CASSHDRDATNEKLFF. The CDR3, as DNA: TGTGCCAGTAGCCACGACAGGGATGCAACTAATGAAAAACTGTTTTTT.

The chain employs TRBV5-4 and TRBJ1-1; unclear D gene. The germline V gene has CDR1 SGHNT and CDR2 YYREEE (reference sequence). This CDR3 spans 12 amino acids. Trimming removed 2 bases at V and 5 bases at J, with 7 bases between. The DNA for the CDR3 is TGTGCCAGCAGCTTAGGGAGTACTGAAGCTTTCTTT. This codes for CASSLGSTEAFF.

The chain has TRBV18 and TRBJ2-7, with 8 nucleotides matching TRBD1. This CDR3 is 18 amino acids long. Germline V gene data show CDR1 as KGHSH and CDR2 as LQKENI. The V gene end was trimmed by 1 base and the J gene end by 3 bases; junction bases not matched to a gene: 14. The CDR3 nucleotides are TGTGCCAGCTCACCACTTGCAGGTTCGGGGACAGGTATCTACGAGCAGTACGTC. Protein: CASSPLAGSGTGIYEQYV.

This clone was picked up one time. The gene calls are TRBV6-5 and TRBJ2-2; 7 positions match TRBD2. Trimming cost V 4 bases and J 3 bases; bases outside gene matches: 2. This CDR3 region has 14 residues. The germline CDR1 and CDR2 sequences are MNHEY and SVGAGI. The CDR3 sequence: CASSWEGHTGELFF. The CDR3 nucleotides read TGTGCCAGCAGTTGGGAGGGACACACCGGGGAGCTGTTTTTT.

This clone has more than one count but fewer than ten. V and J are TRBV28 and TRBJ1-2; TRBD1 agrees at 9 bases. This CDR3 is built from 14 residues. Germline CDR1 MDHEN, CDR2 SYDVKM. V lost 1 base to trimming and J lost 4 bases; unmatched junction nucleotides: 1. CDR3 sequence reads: CASSLSDRGYGYTF. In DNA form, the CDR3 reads TGTGCCAGCAGTTTATCGGACAGGGGCTATGGCTACACCTTC.

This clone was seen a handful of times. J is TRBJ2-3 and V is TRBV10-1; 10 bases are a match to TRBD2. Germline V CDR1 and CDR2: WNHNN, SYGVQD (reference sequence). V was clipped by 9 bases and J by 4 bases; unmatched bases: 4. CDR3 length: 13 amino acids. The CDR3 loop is CASQRGGSDTQYF. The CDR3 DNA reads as TGCGCCAGTCAGCGGGGGGGCTCAGATACGCAGTATTTT.

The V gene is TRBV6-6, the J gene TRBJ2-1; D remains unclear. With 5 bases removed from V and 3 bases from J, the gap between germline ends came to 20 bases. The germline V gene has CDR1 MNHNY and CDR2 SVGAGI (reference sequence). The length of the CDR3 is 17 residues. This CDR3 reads CASSQTRAESLYNEQFF. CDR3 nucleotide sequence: TGTGCCAGCAGTCAAACCCGGGCAGAGAGCCTCTACAATGAGCAGTTCTTC.

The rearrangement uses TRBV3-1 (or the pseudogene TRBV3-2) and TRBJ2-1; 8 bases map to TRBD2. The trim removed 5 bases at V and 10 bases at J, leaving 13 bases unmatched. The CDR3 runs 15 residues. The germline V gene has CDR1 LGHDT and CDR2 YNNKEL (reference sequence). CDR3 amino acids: CASSWAGAGVGEQFF. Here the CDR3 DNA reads TGTGCCAGCAGCTGGGCGGGAGCGGGGGTCGGAGAGCAGTTCTTC.

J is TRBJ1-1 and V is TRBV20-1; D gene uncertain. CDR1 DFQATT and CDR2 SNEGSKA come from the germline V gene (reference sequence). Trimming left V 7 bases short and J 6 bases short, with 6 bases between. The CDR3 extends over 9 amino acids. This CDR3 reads CSEAAEAFF. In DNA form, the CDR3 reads TGCAGTGAAGCCGCTGAAGCTTTCTTT.

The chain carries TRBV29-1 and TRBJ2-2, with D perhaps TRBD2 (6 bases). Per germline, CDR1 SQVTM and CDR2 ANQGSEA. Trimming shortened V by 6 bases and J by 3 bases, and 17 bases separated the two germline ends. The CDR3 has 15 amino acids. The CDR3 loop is CSVEPAGRYTGELFF. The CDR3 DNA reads TGCAGCGTGGAACCGGCAGGGAGGTACACCGGGGAGCTGTTTTTT.

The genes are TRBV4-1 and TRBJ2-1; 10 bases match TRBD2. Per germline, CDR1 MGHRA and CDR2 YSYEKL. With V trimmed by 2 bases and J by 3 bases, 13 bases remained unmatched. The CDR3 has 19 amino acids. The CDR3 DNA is TGCGCCAGCAGCCAACCCCCTCAATTGACTAGCGGGTACTACAATGAGCAGTTCTTC. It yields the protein CASSQPPQLTSGYYNEQFF.

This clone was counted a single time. The DNA of the CDR3 is TGTGCCAGCAGCGTAGACTCTGGAAACACCATATATTTT. Protein: CASSVDSGNTIYF. The chain combines TRBV9 with TRBJ1-3; no definite D call. Trimming took 0 bases from V and 0 from J, leaving 1 base between them. The CDR3 loop spans 13 amino acids. Germline CDR1 reads SGDLS; CDR2 reads YYNGEE.